These 8 T cell receptor beta chains came from one sample sequenced in a study of control samples from healthy donors and cancer patients (dated by TCRdb to the early 2020s). To prepare the library, the immunoSEQ multiplex PCR assay was applied. The table comes from immuneACCESS by way of TCRdb, which keeps in-frame sequences with V and J called. Part of the clones is missing from these tables; in studies checked, under half for an unresolved V gene and the rest for unknown reasons. Across this sample there are some 190,000 clones, with approximately 91% seen only once. The ten biggest clones cover 1.5% to 2% of the sample. Source material: blood. These receptors were collected from a man younger than 40 in good health.

The rearrangement links TRBV20-1 to TRBJ2-7; weak D call: TRBD2 (5 bases). The V gene lost 3 bases and the J gene lost 3 bases, with 6 bases spanning the gap. Per the germline V gene, CDR1 is DFQATT and CDR2 is SNEGSKA (reference sequence). The CDR3 is made up of 11 amino acids. CDR3 bases: TGCAGTGCTAGCCGGGGCTACGAGCAGTACTTC. This sequence encodes CSASRGYEQYF.

J is TRBJ1-1 and V is TRBV10-1, with D uncertain. The CDR3 length is 13 residues. Between the trimmed V and J ends, which lost 6 bases and 0 bases, there was a span of 8 bases. The germline CDR1 and CDR2 sequences are WNHNN and SYGVQD (reference sequence). The CDR3 loop reads CASSGVLNTEAFF. The CDR3 DNA is TGCGCCAGCAGCGGGGTCCTGAACACTGAAGCTTTCTTT.

V usage is TRBV9 and J usage is TRBJ2-2; D gene unclear. The germline gives CDR1 SGDLS, CDR2 YYNGEE. This CDR3 region has 14 residues. V lost 3 bases and J 3 bases, leaving 9 bases between the germline ends. CDR3 in DNA: TGTGCCAGCAGCGCGATTAGGGACACCGGGGAGCTGTTTTTT. This translates into CASSAIRDTGELFF.

This chain uses TRBV29-1 with TRBJ1-1, with D perhaps TRBD1 (6 bases). The V and J ends lost 4 bases and 0 bases respectively, with 15 bases between them. The CDR3 has 15 amino acids. Germline loops: CDR1 SQVTM, CDR2 ANQGSEA. Here the CDR3 reads CSVARTGTMNTEAFF. The CDR3, as DNA: TGCAGCGTTGCCCGTACCGGGACAATGAACACTGAAGCTTTCTTT.

This clone was found once. V is TRBV6-4 and J is TRBJ2-3; 10 positions agree with TRBD2. The CDR3 is made up of 16 amino acids. Trimming removed 8 bases from V and 4 bases from J; junction bases left unmatched: 12. Germline V gene sequence: CDR1 MRHNA, CDR2 SNTAGT. The CDR3, as DNA: TGTGCCAGCCGAGCCATCTCTAGCGGGGGATCAGATACGCAGTATTTT. It translates to CASRAISSGGSDTQYF.

V usage is TRBV7-9 and J usage is TRBJ2-6; D perhaps matches TRBD1 (6 bases). Germline V gene sequence: CDR1 SEHNR, CDR2 FQNEAQ (reference sequence). The CDR3 has 16 residues. The V and J ends lost 5 bases and 2 bases respectively, with 13 bases between them. DNA of the CDR3: TGTGCCAGCAGCCGACAGGTGATAACTGGGGCCAACGTCCTGACTTTC. Amino acid sequence: CASSRQVITGANVLTF.

V gene TRBV19 combines with J gene TRBJ1-3; D is undetermined. Per the germline V gene, CDR1 is LNHDA and CDR2 is SQIVND (reference sequence). Between the trimmed V and J ends, which lost 5 bases and 0 bases, there was a span of 8 bases. The CDR3 extends over 14 amino acids. The CDR3 bases are TGTGCCAGTAGTTCAGGTGACTCTGGAAACACCATATATTTT. Its protein product is CASSSGDSGNTIYF.

V gene TRBV6-1 combines with J gene TRBJ2-3, with D tentatively TRBD1 (6 bases). The V and J ends lost 0 bases and 0 bases respectively, with 19 bases between them. The CDR3 consists of 19 residues. Germline CDR1 MNHNS, CDR2 SASEGT. For the CDR3, the DNA is TGTGCCAGCAGTGAAGCCCCGGACTCAGTGGGGGCGAGCACAGATACGCAGTATTTT. Translating gives CASSEAPDSVGASTDTQYF.